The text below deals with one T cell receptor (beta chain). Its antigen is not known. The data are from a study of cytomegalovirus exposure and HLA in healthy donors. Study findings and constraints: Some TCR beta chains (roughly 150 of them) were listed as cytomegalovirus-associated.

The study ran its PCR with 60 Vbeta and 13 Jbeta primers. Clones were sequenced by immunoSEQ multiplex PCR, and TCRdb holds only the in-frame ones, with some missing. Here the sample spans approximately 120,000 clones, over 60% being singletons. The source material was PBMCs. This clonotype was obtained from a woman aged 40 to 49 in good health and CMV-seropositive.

The CDR3 loop is CASDRGRGETQYF. The CDR3 DNA follows: TGCGCCAGTGACAGGGGGCGCGGAGAGACCCAGTACTTC. The chain joins TRBV5-1 to TRBJ2-5; 10 bases agree with TRBD1. CDR1 is SGHRS, CDR2 YFSETQ, per germline. V gave up 8 bases and J gave up 4 bases; unmatched junction bases: 5. The CDR3 runs to 13 residues.